The 31 T cell receptor beta chains below were found in one sample sequenced in a study of T cells in Graves' hyperthyroidism and ophthalmopathy. The TCR beta CDR3 regions underwent amplification using RNA transcripts as the source. Using the HTBI primer set, a first-round RT-PCR was run on the TCR CDR3. TCRdb re-called the multiplex PCR reads through MiXCR, storing one row per CDR3 protein. The sample carries some 580,000 distinct CDR3 sequences, about a sixth recorded once. The specimen sequenced was blood. The receptors were gathered from a woman between 40 and 55 years old with Graves' ophthalmopathy.

This clonotype was found many times. J is TRBJ1-1 and V is TRBV5-1; D is ambiguous. Germline assignment: CDR1 SGHRS and CDR2 YFSETQ. The CDR3 has 13 residues. V lost 0 bases and J 5 bases, leaving 8 bases between the germline ends. The CDR3 nucleotides are TGCGCCAGCAGCTTGGGTCCGGCTACTGAAGCTTTCTTT. It translates to CASSLGPATEAFF.

This chain links TRBV20-1 with TRBJ2-6; D tentatively reads TRBD1 or TRBD2 (5 bases each). This CDR3 is 14 amino acids long. Trimming took off 4 bases at V and 4 bases at J, with 11 bases between the two ends. Germline assignment: CDR1 DFQATT and CDR2 SNEGSKA (reference sequence). CDR3 residues: CSAIPGAGANVLTF. CDR3 sequence (DNA): TGCAGTGCTATCCCCGGGGCCGGGGCCAACGTCCTGACTTTC.

This clonotype appeared a few times. The CDR3 DNA is TGTGCCAGCAGTGCGGGGAGCAATCAGCCCCAGCATTTT. Its protein is CASSAGSNQPQHF. This rearrangement joins TRBV2 to TRBJ1-5; D is undetermined. This CDR3 contains 13 residues. V was shortened by 4 bases and J by 1 base, with 5 bases between the two germline ends. Looked up from germline, CDR1 is SNHLY and CDR2 is FYNNEI. Using reference TRBV2 and TRBJ1-5 for the parts outside the CDR3, the full variable domain is EPEVTQTPSHQVTQMGQEVILRCVPISNHLYFYWYRQILGQKVEFLVSFYNNEISEKSEIFDDQFSVERPDGSNFTLKIRSTKLEDSAMYFCASSAGSNQPQHFGDGTRLSIL.

This clonotype showed up many times. CDR3 DNA: TGTGCTAGTGGTAAACGGACAGGGGGCACTGGGGCCAACGTCCTGACTTTC. Translation: CASGKRTGGTGANVLTF. V and J are TRBV12-5 and TRBJ2-6; 11 bases match TRBD1. V shed 5 bases and J 2 bases; nucleotides not matched to a gene: 5. The germline V gene has CDR1 LGHNT and CDR2 FRNRAP. The CDR3 runs to 17 residues.

This clonotype was seen at least ten times. The chain joins TRBV28 to TRBJ2-3; weak D call: TRBD1 (5 bases). In germline, CDR1 is MDHEN, CDR2 SYDVKM. Deletions cut 5 bases from V and 9 bases from J, with 21 bases between. The CDR3 sequence is 15 residues long. For the CDR3, the DNA is TGTGCCAGCAGTCCCCGACAGTCAGGTGGATGGACGCAGTATTTT. The encoded protein is CASSPRQSGGWTQYF.

This clonotype occurred a few times. The chain combines TRBV3-1 with TRBJ1-3; D perhaps matches TRBD1 (5 bases). Germline V gene lookup returns CDR1 LGHDT and CDR2 YNNKEL (reference sequence). V was cut by 4 bases and J by 0 bases, with 13 bases left in between. This CDR3 comprises 16 residues. This CDR3 is CASSLWTSISGNTIYF. CDR3 coding DNA: TGTGCCAGCAGCCTTTGGACAAGCATCTCTGGAAACACCATATATTTT.

This clonotype was counted a few times. V and J are TRBV5-6 and TRBJ2-1; 8 nucleotides line up with TRBD1. The length of the CDR3 is 15 residues. The V segment lost 2 bases and the J segment 7 bases; nucleotides outside the gene matches: 8. CDR1 SGHDT and CDR2 YYEEEE come from the germline V gene. Written as DNA, the CDR3 is TGTGCCAGCAGCTTTGCAGGACAGGGATGGAATGAGCAGTTCTTC. It codes for CASSFAGQGWNEQFF.

On this clonotype: This may stem from a read error, because a much larger clone lies one nucleotide away. The J gene is TRBJ2-1, the V gene TRBV6-5, with 7 positions matching TRBD2. V lost 0 bases, J lost 4 bases, and 3 bases stayed unmatched. The CDR3 covers 15 residues. Germline V gene lookup returns CDR1 MNHEY and CDR2 SVGAGI. The DNA of the CDR3 is TGTGCCAGCAGTTACTCGTCACTAGCGTACAATGAGCAGTTCTTC. Translated: CASSYSSLAYNEQFF.

The rearrangement uses TRBV6-1 and TRBJ2-6, with TRBD1 matching 10 bases. With 6 bases clipped from V and 2 bases from J, the junction kept 10 bases outside the gene matches. The CDR3 contains 18 residues. Germline V lookup: CDR1 MNHNS, CDR2 SASEGT. The DNA for the CDR3 is TGTGCCAGCAGAATAAGGGGGACAGGGGATACTGGGGCCAACGTCCTGACTTTC. It translates to CASRIRGTGDTGANVLTF.

This clonotype was counted between two and nine times. This sequence joins TRBV29-1 and TRBJ1-5, with D possibly matching TRBD1 (6 bases). Trimming took 4 bases from V and 3 from J, leaving 7 bases between them. The CDR3 has 12 amino acids. CDR1 and CDR2 (germline): SQVTM, ANQGSEA. DNA of the CDR3: TGCAGCGTTGGGGACAACAATCAGCCCCAGCATTTT. Its protein product is CSVGDNNQPQHF. The whole variable domain, filled in from reference TRBV29-1 and TRBJ1-5, reads SAVISQKPSRDICQRGTSLTIQCQVDSQVTMMFWYRQQPGQSLTLIATANQGSEATYESGFVIDKFPISRPNLTFSTLTVSNMSPEDSSIYLCSVGDNNQPQHFGDGTRLSIL.

This clonotype has only a few counts. V usage is TRBV5-1 and J usage is TRBJ2-1; tentatively, D is TRBD2 (6 bases). V lost 7 bases and J 9 bases, leaving 17 bases between the germline ends. Germline V gives CDR1 SGHRS, CDR2 YFSETQ. The length of the CDR3 is 13 residues. CDR3 in amino acids: CASGLPQGGEQFF. The CDR3 region has the DNA TGCGCCAGCGGGCTCCCCCAGGGAGGTGAGCAGTTCTTC.

The rearrangement links TRBV5-4 to TRBJ1-2; the match to TRBD1 covers 8 bases. Germline CDR1 and CDR2: SGHNT and YYREEE (reference sequence). The J segment lost 8 bases and the V segment lost 4 bases, leaving 7 bases of the junction unmatched. The CDR3 loop spans 13 amino acids. CDR3 protein: CASSPDREGGYTF. In nucleotides, the CDR3 is TGTGCCAGCAGCCCGGACAGGGAAGGAGGCTACACCTTC.

At least ten counts were recorded for this clonotype. The chain couples TRBV20-1 to TRBJ1-5; TRBD1 matches at 8 bases. The CDR3 runs 16 residues. The trim removed 3 bases at V and 2 bases at J, leaving 9 bases unmatched. Germline V gene sequence: CDR1 DFQATT, CDR2 SNEGSKA (reference sequence). Here the CDR3 DNA reads TGCAGTGCTAGCCGCCCCCAGGGACAGGGCAATCAGCCCCAGCATTTT. It specifies CSASRPQGQGNQPQHF.

V gene TRBV12-3 or TRBV12-4 combines with J gene TRBJ2-3; tentatively, D is TRBD2 (5 bases). V lost 5 bases and J lost 4, with 16 bases in between. The CDR3 totals 15 residues. The CDR3 loop is CASSPRGDGADTQYF. The CDR3 nucleotides read TGTGCCAGCAGTCCCCGGGGAGATGGGGCAGATACGCAGTATTTT.

This clonotype appeared many times. The chain carries TRBV2 and TRBJ2-1, with 10 positions matching TRBD2. V shed 3 bases and J 2 bases; nucleotides not matched to a gene: 1. Germline loops: CDR1 SNHLY, CDR2 FYNNEI. CDR3 length: 15 residues. The CDR3 DNA follows: TGTGCCAGCAGTGACCTAGCGGGAGCCTACAATGAGCAGTTCTTC. Encoded protein: CASSDLAGAYNEQFF.

V and J are TRBV3-1 and TRBJ2-1; 9 bases agree with TRBD2. The CDR3 runs 15 residues. The V gene end was trimmed by 5 bases and the J gene end by 2 bases; junction bases not matched to a gene: 4. The germline V gene has CDR1 LGHDT and CDR2 YNNKEL (reference sequence). The chain's CDR3 is CASSLAGETYNEQFF. DNA of the CDR3: TGTGCCAGCAGCTTAGCGGGAGAAACCTACAATGAGCAGTTCTTC.

The V and J genes are TRBV28 and TRBJ2-2; 8 positions match TRBD2. Germline loops: CDR1 MDHEN, CDR2 SYDVKM. This CDR3 comprises 15 residues. V trimming: 7 bases; J trimming: 9 bases; junction bases outside the gene matches: 13. The CDR3 nucleotides are TGTGCCAGCATCTCTCGGAGCGGGAGCATCTGGGAGCTGTTTTTT. It codes for CASISRSGSIWELFF.

V usage is TRBV3-1 and J usage is TRBJ2-2; D gene uncertain. CDR1 and CDR2 from the germline V gene are LGHDT and YNNKEL (reference sequence). CDR3 length: 15 residues. V was cut by 6 bases and J by 0 bases, with 11 bases left in between. In DNA form, the CDR3 reads TGTGCCAGCAGTAGCAGGCGGACGAACACCGGGGAGCTGTTTTTT. Its translation is CASSSRRTNTGELFF.

This sequence joins TRBV20-1 and TRBJ2-2; 9 bases line up with TRBD1. The V segment lost 3 bases and the J segment 4 bases; nucleotides outside the gene matches: 12. The CDR3 consists of 17 residues. Germline CDR1 and CDR2: DFQATT and SNEGSKA (reference sequence). CDR3 in DNA: TGCAGTGCTAGGTTGTGGGAGGGACAGGGAACCACCGGGGAGCTGTTTTTT. This codes for CSARLWEGQGTTGELFF.

This clonotype has at least ten counts. The rearrangement uses TRBV28 and TRBJ2-2, with 12 bases fitting TRBD1. V was pared by 3 bases and J by 5 bases, with 10 bases of the junction left unmatched. Germline lookup yields CDR1 MDHEN and CDR2 SYDVKM. This CDR3 comprises 18 residues. CDR3 DNA: TGTGCCAGCAGTTTCGGGACAGGGGGCCCCCGGTTTACCGGGGAGCTGTTTTTT. This codes for CASSFGTGGPRFTGELFF.

Details on this clonotype: Mismatch with germline at one junction end may stem from a read error. The genes are TRBV4-1 and TRBJ1-6; D is uncertain. Germline V lookup: CDR1 MGHRA, CDR2 YSYEKL. The CDR3 totals 12 residues. Written as DNA, the CDR3 is TGCGCCAGCGGCCAAGGAGACCGCCGCCTCCACTTT. Translated, it gives CASGQGDRRLHF.

This clonotype has ten or more counts. The rearrangement links TRBV12-3 or TRBV12-4 to TRBJ2-2; D is ambiguous. The CDR3 extends over 15 amino acids. Between the trimmed V and J ends, which lost 9 bases and 5 bases, there was a span of 19 bases. The CDR3 nucleotides are TGTGCCAGTAAAACCGCTTCTCTAGGGACCGGGGAGCTGTTTTTT. This sequence encodes CASKTASLGTGELFF.

This clonotype was seen at least ten times. This chain links TRBV6-1 with TRBJ2-1, with 10 positions matching TRBD2. V lost 6 bases and J lost 7; bases outside the gene matches: 6. Germline V lookup: CDR1 MNHNS, CDR2 SASEGT. The CDR3 is 14 amino acids. The chain's CDR3 is CASRASGRTNEQFF. Written as DNA, the CDR3 is TGTGCCAGCAGGGCTAGCGGGAGAACGAATGAGCAGTTCTTC.

This clonotype was detected ten times or more. The CDR3 spells CASSYSAGELFF. CDR3 nucleotides: TGTGCCAGCAGTTACTCAGCCGGGGAGCTGTTTTTT. The chain couples TRBV6-6 to TRBJ2-2; D is unresolved. The CDR3 totals 12 residues. The germline V gene has CDR1 MNHNY and CDR2 SVGAGI (reference sequence). Trimming took 0 bases from V and 6 from J, leaving 2 bases between them.

The chain uses TRBV5-6 and TRBJ2-4, with D perhaps matching TRBD1 (6 bases). CDR3 size: 13 residues. With 0 bases removed from V and 5 bases from J, the gap between germline ends came to 6 bases. The germline V gene encodes CDR1 SGHDT and CDR2 YYEEEE. The CDR3 nucleotides read TGTGCCAGCAGCTTGGGACAGGAAAACATTCAGTACTTC. It yields the protein CASSLGQENIQYF.

This clonotype occurred many times. The chain links TRBV18 to TRBJ1-4; unclear D gene. The CDR3 loop spans 13 amino acids. V lost 5 bases to trimming and J lost 1 base, with 5 bases between them. Per the germline V gene, CDR1 is KGHSH and CDR2 is LQKENI. This CDR3 reads CASSAGTNEKLFF. The CDR3 DNA is TGTGCCAGCTCAGCGGGAACTAATGAAAAACTGTTTTTT.

Ten or more counts support this clonotype. The chain joins TRBV2 to TRBJ1-1, with D perhaps matching TRBD1 (5 bases). Deletions cut 1 base from V and 4 bases from J, with 7 bases between. The CDR3 runs 13 residues. Looked up from germline, CDR1 is SNHLY and CDR2 is FYNNEI. The CDR3 sequence is CASSEGGSTEAFF. CDR3 bases: TGTGCCAGCAGTGAAGGGGGCTCCACTGAAGCTTTCTTT.

CDR3 nucleotide sequence: TGTGCCAGCAACCCTGGTAATAGCAATCAGCCCCAGCATTTT. Translating gives CASNPGNSNQPQHF. The rearrangement links TRBV2 to TRBJ1-5; D is undetermined. Germline V gene data show CDR1 as SNHLY and CDR2 as FYNNEI. V lost 7 bases and J lost 0, with 10 bases in between. The CDR3 consists of 14 residues.

The chain has TRBV11-2 and TRBJ1-4; the D is unclear. Germline-derived CDR1 and CDR2 are SGHAT and FQNNGV. V lost 1 base to trimming and J lost 8 bases, with 11 bases between them. This CDR3 has 14 amino acids. CDR3 bases: TGTGCCAGCAGCTTAGTGGGTTTCGGCGAAAAACTGTTTTTT. Translating it yields CASSLVGFGEKLFF. The full variable domain, completed using reference TRBV11-2 and TRBJ1-4, is EAGVAQSPRYKIIEKRQSVAFWCNPISGHATLYWYQQILGQGPKLLIQFQNNGVVDDSQLPKDRFSAERLKGVDSTLKIQPAKLEDSAVYLCASSLVGFGEKLFFGSGTQLSVL.

This clonotype was counted only a few times. This likely comes from a read error, as the CDR3 has no conserved phenylalanine or tryptophan at its end. The rearrangement uses TRBV5-1 and TRBJ2-7; perhaps D is TRBD1 or TRBD2 (6 bases each). CDR1 SGHRS and CDR2 YFSETQ come from the germline V gene. There are 14 residues in the CDR3. Between the trimmed V and J ends, which lost 5 bases and 5 bases, there was a span of 17 bases. Here the CDR3 reads CASRQTGGMDEQYL. CDR3 DNA sequence: TGCGCCAGCAGGCAGACCGGGGGCATGGACGAGCAGTACCTC.

This clonotype was picked up many times. The chain employs TRBV20-1 and TRBJ2-6, with D perhaps matching TRBD1 (5 bases). With 1 base removed from V and 3 bases from J, the gap between germline ends came to 7 bases. The CDR3 is made up of 14 amino acids. Germline lookup yields CDR1 DFQATT and CDR2 SNEGSKA (reference sequence). This CDR3 reads CSARAGFGANVLTF. CDR3 nucleotides: TGCAGTGCTAGAGCAGGGTTTGGGGCCAACGTCCTGACTTTC.